The clone carrying this TCR beta chain was counted between two and nine times. Its antigen remains unidentified. This entry belongs to a study of beta chain features in type 1 diabetes. It was via CD45RO/CCR7/CD25/CD127/CD95/CD27 that CD4+ naive, central memory, regulatory and stem cell-like memory cells were sorted. V lost 5 bases and J lost 3, with 17 bases in between. Germline values: CDR1 MNHEY, CDR2 SVGAGI. This CDR3 spans 15 amino acids. The isolated RNA, all of it, was reverse transcribed, so expressed TCRB transcripts were what got sequenced. Some clones are missing from TCRdb's copy, which holds only in-frame ones; the method was immunoSEQ multiplex PCR. Of 300,000 to 350,000 clones listed, roughly 12% are singletons. Broader study findings: Significant though moderate, a shortening of TCRB CDR3s appeared in all four CD4+ subsets of Type 1 diabetes patients. The study left unresolved whether HLA type influences TCRB rearrangement. At VDJ recombination sites, type 1 diabetes patients had fewer insertions and more deleted nucleotides.

The sequenced sample consisted of naive CD4+ T cells from blood. This chain joins TRBV6-5 and TRBJ2-7; maybe TRBD2 (6 bases). The source of this sequence is a woman between 18 and 29 years old with type 1 diabetes. DNA of the CDR3: TGTGCCAGCAGTCCGCCGACTAGTTCTCTCTACGAGCAGTACTTC. Protein: CASSPPTSSLYEQYF.